These T cell receptor beta chains were read from a single sample in a study of cytomegalovirus exposure and HLA in healthy donors. The method was immunoSEQ multiplex PCR; TCRdb's version includes in-frame clones alone and lacks a portion of them. The data hold over 75,000 clones, with 86% observed a single time. The source material was PBMCs. These receptors were obtained from a man aged 25 to 45 in good health and CMV-seropositive. The CDR3 runs from the conserved cysteine through the conserved F or W. The order of the fields is V gene, D gene, J gene, clone size, CDR3 protein, CDR3 DNA. D genes are given only for firm matches. The size entry is marked missing in some rows and otherwise reads once, few, many or a size class.

>TRBV28|.|TRBJ2-5|.
CASRRPWETQYF
TGTGCCAGCAGGCGGCCCTGGGAGACCCAGTACTTC
>TRBV28|.|TRBJ2-5|.
CASSPPGHLQETQYF
TGTGCCAGCAGTCCACCGGGACACCTCCAAGAGACCCAGTACTTC
>TRBV5-1|TRBD2|TRBJ2-7|.
CASSFSSGREGEQYF
TGCGCCAGCAGCTTCTCTAGCGGGCGGGAGGGGGAGCAGTACTTC
>TRBV30|.|TRBJ1-2|.
CAWSPGDYGYTF
TGTGCCTGGAGCCCCGGGGACTATGGCTACACCTTC
>TRBV4-2|.|TRBJ2-2|.
CASSQDHGAIVTGELFF
TGTGCCAGCAGCCAAGATCATGGGGCTATTGTGACCGGGGAGCTGTTTTTT
>TRBV10-3|.|TRBJ1-4|.
CAISESRGPNEKLFF
TGTGCCATCAGTGAGTCCCGAGGTCCTAATGAAAAACTGTTTTTT
>TRBV5-6|TRBD1|TRBJ2-1|.
CASSFDRASYNEQFF
TGTGCCAGCAGCTTCGACAGGGCCTCCTACAATGAGCAGTTCTTC
>TRBV5-1|TRBD1|TRBJ2-7|.
CASSLAGGFYEQYF
TGCGCCAGCAGCTTAGCAGGGGGCTTCTACGAGCAGTACTTC
>TRBV27|TRBD2|TRBJ2-2|.
CASSSPGLAGLTGELFF
TGTGCCAGCAGTTCTCCGGGACTAGCGGGACTCACCGGGGAGCTGTTTTTT
>TRBV6-1|TRBD2|TRBJ2-7|few
CASSLGTSGSYEQYF
TGTGCCAGCAGTCTGGGGACTAGCGGGAGCTACGAGCAGTACTTC
>TRBV2|TRBD1|TRBJ1-3|few
CASSEAPPGQGGGNTIYF
TGTGCCAGCAGTGAAGCTCCTCCGGGACAGGGGGGTGGAAACACCATATATTTT
>TRBV9|.|TRBJ2-2|.
CASSASVGAGLRPGELFF
TGTGCCAGCAGCGCCAGCGTAGGAGCAGGGCTCCGGCCCGGGGAGCTGTTTTTT
>TRBV5-1|.|TRBJ1-1|.
CASSLGRRGTEAFF
TGCGCCAGCAGCTTGGGCAGGAGGGGCACTGAAGCTTTCTTT
>TRBV19|.|TRBJ2-6|.
CASSTPAGKPLRSGANVLTF
TGTGCCAGTAGTACCCCAGCGGGCAAACCACTTCGGTCGGGGGCCAACGTCCTGACTTTC
>TRBV6-1|.|TRBJ1-5|.
CASTQGSQDQPQHF
TGTGCCAGCACCCAGGGGTCTCAGGATCAGCCCCAGCATTTT
>TRBV25-1|TRBD1|TRBJ2-7|.
CASSDFGDRGRYEQYF
TGTGCCAGCAGTGACTTCGGTGACAGGGGGCGGTACGAGCAGTACTTC
>TRBV5-5|.|TRBJ1-4|.
CASSLLSGEGEKLFF
TGTGCCAGCAGCTTGTTGTCAGGGGAAGGTGAAAAACTGTTTTTT
>TRBV28|TRBD2|TRBJ2-7|.
CASSSWTSGSLGNFEQYF
TGTGCCAGCAGTTCTTGGACTAGCGGGAGTTTAGGTAATTTCGAGCAGTACTTC
>TRBV5-1|TRBD2|TRBJ2-3|.
CASSGGLARPQYF
TGCGCCAGCAGCGGAGGACTAGCTAGGCCGCAGTATTTT
>TRBV10-3|TRBD2|TRBJ2-7|.
CAIGPRASGYGEQYF
TGTGCCATCGGCCCCCGGGCTAGCGGGTATGGCGAGCAGTACTTC
>TRBV9|TRBD2|TRBJ2-3|.
CASSPRTSGSTDTQYF
TGTGCCAGCAGCCCTCGGACTAGCGGTAGCACAGATACGCAGTATTTT
>TRBV5-1|.|TRBJ1-1|.
CASSLGTVSNTEAFF
TGCGCCAGCAGCTTGGGGACAGTGTCCAACACTGAAGCTTTCTTT
>TRBV9|.|TRBJ2-1|.
CASSVFGSDNEQFF
TGTGCCAGCAGCGTATTTGGAAGCGACAATGAGCAGTTCTTC
>TRBV6-1|.|TRBJ2-1|.
CASSEFSISSYNEQFF
TGTGCCAGCAGTGAATTTAGCATAAGCTCCTACAATGAGCAGTTCTTC
>TRBV7-3|.|TRBJ2-3|.
CASSPALRGEGTDTQYF
TGTGCCAGCAGCCCGGCCTTAAGGGGGGAGGGAACAGATACGCAGTATTTT
>TRBV30|TRBD2|TRBJ2-2|.
CAWSVRGGRWTGELFF
TGTGCCTGGAGTGTACGGGGCGGGAGGTGGACCGGGGAGCTGTTTTTT
>TRBV30|.|TRBJ1-4|.
CAWSTQRRGANEKLFF
TGTGCCTGGAGTACCCAGAGGCGGGGGGCTAATGAAAAACTGTTTTTT
>TRBV7-9|TRBD2|TRBJ2-3|.
CASSLASGSDTQYF
TGTGCCAGCAGCTTAGCTAGCGGGAGTGATACGCAGTATTTT
>TRBV7-2|TRBD2|TRBJ2-1|.
CASSQLSGMGNEQFF
TGTGCCAGCAGTCAACTTAGCGGGATGGGAAATGAGCAGTTCTTC